Following are 4 T cell receptor beta chains from one sample sequenced in a study of regulatory T cells in long-lasting Graves disease. With iRepertoire HTBI primers and Arm-PCR of CDR3 regions, TCR beta libraries were built. Via MiXCR, TCRdb re-called the multiplex PCR reads, giving one row per CDR3 protein. This table holds hundreds of thousands of distinct CDR3 sequences, approximately 15% found once. Time point reported: newly diagnosed GD, antithyroid drugs for less than 3 months. TCR sequences were obtained from RNA taken from PBMCs. These data were also filed under a second study, of T cells in Graves' hyperthyroidism and ophthalmopathy.

Specimen: peripheral blood mononuclear cells (PBMCs), collected at new diagnosis, from a patient treated with antithyroid drugs. All receptors come from a young woman with Graves disease.

This clonotype was seen repeatedly, ten times or more. This chain links TRBV7-8 with TRBJ2-1; weak D call: TRBD1 (6 bases). The ends were cut back, 5 bases at V and 5 bases at J, with 19 bases in the middle. CDR1 is SGHVS and CDR2 is FQNEAQ in the germline V gene. The CDR3 runs to 16 residues. The CDR3 nucleotides read TGTGCCAGCAGCGAGCAGAGGACAGCCCTGAACAATGAGCAGTTCTTC. This codes for CASSEQRTALNNEQFF.

J is TRBJ2-1 and V is TRBV25-1; maybe TRBD2 (6 bases). Trimming pared 4 bases from V and 7 bases from J, leaving 17 bases between. The CDR3 runs to 15 residues. Germline CDR1 is MGHDK and CDR2 is SYGVNS. The CDR3 loop is CASSGTSGRVNEQFF. The DNA of the CDR3 is TGTGCCAGCAGTGGGACGAGCGGGCGGGTGAATGAGCAGTTCTTC.

This clonotype appeared many times. The chain employs TRBV11-1 and TRBJ2-1; D is unresolved. The CDR3 is 17 amino acids. V was trimmed by 4 bases and J by 0 bases, leaving 16 bases between them. From germline, CDR1 is SGHAT and CDR2 FQDESV (reference sequence). The CDR3 coding sequence is TGTGCCAGCAGCTCCTCGAGCTGGATTTCCTCCTACAATGAGCAGTTCTTC. This translates into CASSSSSWISSYNEQFF.

The sample holds a few counts of this clonotype. The V call is TRBV2, the J call TRBJ2-7; TRBD1 matches 11 bases. The CDR3 runs 15 residues. V lost 6 bases to trimming and J lost 3 bases; unmatched junction nucleotides: 7. Germline V gives CDR1 SNHLY, CDR2 FYNNEI. DNA for the CDR3: TGTGCCAGCAGGGCCGGGACAGGGGGATTCTACGAGCAGTACTTC. This codes for CASRAGTGGFYEQYF.